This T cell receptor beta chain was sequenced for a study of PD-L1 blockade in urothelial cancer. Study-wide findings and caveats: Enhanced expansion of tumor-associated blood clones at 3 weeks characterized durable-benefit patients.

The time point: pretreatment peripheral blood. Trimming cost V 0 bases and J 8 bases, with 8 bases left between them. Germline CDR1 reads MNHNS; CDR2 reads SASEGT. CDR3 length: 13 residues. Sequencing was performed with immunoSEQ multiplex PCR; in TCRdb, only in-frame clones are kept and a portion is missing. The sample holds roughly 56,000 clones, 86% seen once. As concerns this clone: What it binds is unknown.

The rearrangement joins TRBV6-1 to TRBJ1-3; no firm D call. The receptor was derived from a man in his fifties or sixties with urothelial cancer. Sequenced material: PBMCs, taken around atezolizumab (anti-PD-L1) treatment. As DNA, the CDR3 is TGTGCCAGCAGTGAAGCGCGAGACTACACCATATATTTT. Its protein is CASSEARDYTIYF.